This T cell receptor (beta chain) derives from a study of cytomegalovirus exposure and HLA in healthy donors. Study-wide background: In a previous analysis, 110 million or so unique TCR beta sequences were found from 150 million to 200 million T cells. Unique TCRs numbering about 87 million, obtained from HLA-typed donors, made up an early data release.

60 Vbeta and 13 Jbeta primers were used in PCR. Original processing notes: As a later analysis found, there were 80 million to 90 million unique TCR beta chains, of which roughly 11 million were shared. Clones were sequenced by immunoSEQ multiplex PCR, and TCRdb holds only the in-frame ones, with some missing. D and trimming come from the DNA, and the V and J calls and clone size come from that table. This table holds some 100,000 clones, 70% to 85% found once. Of note for this clone: Its specificity is not known.

Study conclusions and caveats: Most observed TCR sequences were rare, whereas some public TCRs were detected in many donors.

The sample was PBMCs. This receptor was taken from a man in his late teens or twenties in good health and CMV-seronegative.

In DNA, the CDR3 is TGTGCCAGCAGGGGGGACAGGGGATTGGCCGGGGAGCTGTTTTTT. It is translated as CASRGDRGLAGELFF. The chain uses TRBV2 and TRBJ2-2; TRBD1 aligns across 10 bases. CDR1 and CDR2 (germline): SNHLY, FYNNEI. The CDR3 runs to 15 residues. V lost 6 bases and J lost 6; bases outside the gene matches: 7.